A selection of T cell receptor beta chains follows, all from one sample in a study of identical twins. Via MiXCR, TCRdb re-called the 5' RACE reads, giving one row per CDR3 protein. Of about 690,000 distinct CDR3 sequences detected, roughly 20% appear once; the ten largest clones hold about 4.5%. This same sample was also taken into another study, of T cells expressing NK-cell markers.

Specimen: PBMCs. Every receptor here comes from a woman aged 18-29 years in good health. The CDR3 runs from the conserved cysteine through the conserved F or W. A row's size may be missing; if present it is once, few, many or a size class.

CDR3aa: CASSSRRSSYNEQFF
abundance: few
v_gene: TRBV12-3/TRBV12-4
j_gene: TRBJ2-1

CDR3aa: CASSNSGLLTEAFF
abundance: -
v_gene: TRBV3-1
j_gene: TRBJ1-1

CDR3aa: CATSGFWGEQFF
abundance: -
v_gene: TRBV24-1
j_gene: TRBJ2-1

CDR3aa: CASSAQGWNTEAFF
abundance: few
v_gene: TRBV11-3
j_gene: TRBJ1-1

CDR3aa: CASSQEGGRYEQYF
abundance: few
v_gene: TRBV4-2
j_gene: TRBJ2-7

CDR3aa: CASSSQDSPTDTQYF
abundance: few
v_gene: TRBV5-4
j_gene: TRBJ2-3

CDR3aa: CASSPPASRTVRNEQYF
abundance: few
v_gene: TRBV18
j_gene: TRBJ2-7

CDR3aa: CASSEQPNSPLHF
abundance: few
v_gene: TRBV25-1
j_gene: TRBJ1-6

CDR3aa: CASSPGQGATDTQYF
abundance: -
v_gene: TRBV18
j_gene: TRBJ2-3

CDR3aa: CSVGLRVSTDTQYF
abundance: many
v_gene: TRBV29-1
j_gene: TRBJ2-3

CDR3aa: CASSFSLAGYGDTGELFF
abundance: -
v_gene: TRBV12-3/TRBV12-4
j_gene: TRBJ2-2

CDR3aa: CSAYRDNQETQYF
abundance: many
v_gene: TRBV20-1
j_gene: TRBJ2-5

CDR3aa: CASTYSGGNTIYF
abundance: -
v_gene: TRBV6-1
j_gene: TRBJ1-3

CDR3aa: CASSPNSAFYGYTF
abundance: few
v_gene: TRBV7-8
j_gene: TRBJ1-2

CDR3aa: CASSRPVGEHSYEQYF
abundance: -
v_gene: TRBV7-9
j_gene: TRBJ2-7

CDR3aa: CASSPLRGRLSTDTQYF
abundance: few
v_gene: TRBV11-2
j_gene: TRBJ2-3

CDR3aa: CASSLNRNTIYF
abundance: few
v_gene: TRBV7-2
j_gene: TRBJ1-3

CDR3aa: CAINLGLAGGEQFF
abundance: few
v_gene: TRBV10-3
j_gene: TRBJ2-1

CDR3aa: CASSLGVWVEAFF
abundance: -
v_gene: TRBV12-3/TRBV12-4
j_gene: TRBJ1-1

CDR3aa: CAGRDNYEQYF
abundance: many
v_gene: TRBV2
j_gene: TRBJ2-7

CDR3aa: CSARFIGIF
abundance: few
v_gene: TRBV20-1
j_gene: TRBJ1-1

CDR3aa: CASSGTSGFSYNEQFF
abundance: -
v_gene: TRBV5-5
j_gene: TRBJ2-1

CDR3aa: CSHLNRMSEQYF
abundance: few
v_gene: TRBV20-1
j_gene: TRBJ2-7

CDR3aa: CSARAPGQGGGYTF
abundance: -
v_gene: TRBV20-1
j_gene: TRBJ1-2

CDR3aa: CATGVREQYF
abundance: -
v_gene: TRBV10-3
j_gene: TRBJ2-7

CDR3aa: CASSAYGGETQYF
abundance: -
v_gene: TRBV7-9
j_gene: TRBJ2-5

CDR3aa: CASSEYEGAAGANVLTF
abundance: -
v_gene: TRBV25-1
j_gene: TRBJ2-6

CDR3aa: CASNGWIGNYTQYF
abundance: -
v_gene: TRBV5-1
j_gene: TRBJ2-3

CDR3aa: CALGGSNEQFF
abundance: -
v_gene: TRBV10-3
j_gene: TRBJ2-1

CDR3aa: CASSLGDRDYEQYF
abundance: few
v_gene: TRBV5-1
j_gene: TRBJ2-7

CDR3aa: CSAQLMGANVLTF
abundance: many
v_gene: TRBV20-1
j_gene: TRBJ2-6

CDR3aa: CAIRRGLAGVTDTQYF
abundance: few
v_gene: TRBV10-3
j_gene: TRBJ2-3

CDR3aa: CASSTGTTFTYEQYF
abundance: few
v_gene: TRBV27
j_gene: TRBJ2-7

CDR3aa: CASSPRTGAGDTQYF
abundance: few
v_gene: TRBV19
j_gene: TRBJ2-3

CDR3aa: CASSMGQQETQYF
abundance: few
v_gene: TRBV18
j_gene: TRBJ2-5

CDR3aa: CASSYTLAGVGYNEQFF
abundance: -
v_gene: TRBV12-3/TRBV12-4
j_gene: TRBJ2-1

CDR3aa: CASSATLGLPPYEQFF
abundance: -
v_gene: TRBV9
j_gene: TRBJ2-1

CDR3aa: CASSLPGTGTPGELFF
abundance: many
v_gene: TRBV5-8
j_gene: TRBJ2-2

CDR3aa: CASSPSPGNTEAFF
abundance: -
v_gene: TRBV18
j_gene: TRBJ1-1

CDR3aa: CASSRALAGGADTQYF
abundance: few
v_gene: TRBV7-3
j_gene: TRBJ2-3

CDR3aa: CASSWAGESYEQYF
abundance: once
v_gene: TRBV11-3
j_gene: TRBJ2-7

CDR3aa: CASSPRSSGYNEQFF
abundance: -
v_gene: TRBV4-3
j_gene: TRBJ2-1

CDR3aa: CASSVGGTQPQHF
abundance: many
v_gene: TRBV12-3/TRBV12-4
j_gene: TRBJ1-5

CDR3aa: CASSFSIGAGNTIYF
abundance: few
v_gene: TRBV5-1
j_gene: TRBJ1-3

CDR3aa: CASSSSGGGNEQFF
abundance: many
v_gene: TRBV25-1
j_gene: TRBJ2-1

CDR3aa: CASRDSQYKNIQYF
abundance: -
v_gene: TRBV6-1
j_gene: TRBJ2-4

CDR3aa: CASITGQARPRTPGFRELFF
abundance: -
v_gene: TRBV12-3/TRBV12-4
j_gene: TRBJ2-2

CDR3aa: CASSFSTSGHNEQFF
abundance: few
v_gene: TRBV12-3/TRBV12-4
j_gene: TRBJ2-1

CDR3aa: CSATVNTEAFF
abundance: few
v_gene: TRBV29-1
j_gene: TRBJ1-1

CDR3aa: CSASSRGPQNEQFF
abundance: -
v_gene: TRBV20-1
j_gene: TRBJ2-1

CDR3aa: CSARAGSAYNEQFF
abundance: -
v_gene: TRBV20-1
j_gene: TRBJ2-1

CDR3aa: CASSRRTGGDSPLHF
abundance: -
v_gene: TRBV3-1
j_gene: TRBJ1-6

CDR3aa: CASSLAFGFEQYF
abundance: few
v_gene: TRBV12-3/TRBV12-4
j_gene: TRBJ2-7

CDR3aa: CATSRDRSGTQPQHF
abundance: -
v_gene: TRBV15
j_gene: TRBJ1-5

CDR3aa: CASSFSTAGNTIYF
abundance: -
v_gene: TRBV12-3/TRBV12-4
j_gene: TRBJ1-3

CDR3aa: CASRAAGSSYNEQFF
abundance: -
v_gene: TRBV6-2/TRBV6-3
j_gene: TRBJ2-1

CDR3aa: CASSRTSGRVGEQYF
abundance: -
v_gene: TRBV12-3/TRBV12-4
j_gene: TRBJ2-7